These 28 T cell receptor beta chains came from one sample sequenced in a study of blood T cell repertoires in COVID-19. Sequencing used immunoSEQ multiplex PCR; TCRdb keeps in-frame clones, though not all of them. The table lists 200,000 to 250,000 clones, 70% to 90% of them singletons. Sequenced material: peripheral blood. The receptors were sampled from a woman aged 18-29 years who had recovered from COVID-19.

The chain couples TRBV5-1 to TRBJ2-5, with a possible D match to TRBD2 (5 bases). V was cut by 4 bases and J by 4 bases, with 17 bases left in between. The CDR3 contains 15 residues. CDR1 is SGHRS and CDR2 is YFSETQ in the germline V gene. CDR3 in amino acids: CASSPRGLAGETQYF. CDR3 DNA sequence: TGCGCCAGCAGCCCTCGCGGGTTGGCGGGAGAGACCCAGTACTTC.

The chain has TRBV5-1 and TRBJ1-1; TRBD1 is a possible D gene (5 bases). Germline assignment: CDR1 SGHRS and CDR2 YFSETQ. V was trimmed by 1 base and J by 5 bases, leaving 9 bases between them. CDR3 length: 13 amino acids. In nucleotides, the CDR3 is TGCGCCAGCAGCTTGAATGCAGGGACTGAAGCTTTCTTT. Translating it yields CASSLNAGTEAFF.

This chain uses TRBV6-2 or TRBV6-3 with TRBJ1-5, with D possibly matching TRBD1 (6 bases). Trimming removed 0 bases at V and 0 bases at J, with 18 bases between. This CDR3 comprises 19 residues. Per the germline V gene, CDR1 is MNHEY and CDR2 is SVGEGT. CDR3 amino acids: CASSYSWGTTDLSNQPQHF. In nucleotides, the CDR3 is TGTGCCAGCAGTTACTCGTGGGGGACAACAGACCTTAGCAATCAGCCCCAGCATTTT.

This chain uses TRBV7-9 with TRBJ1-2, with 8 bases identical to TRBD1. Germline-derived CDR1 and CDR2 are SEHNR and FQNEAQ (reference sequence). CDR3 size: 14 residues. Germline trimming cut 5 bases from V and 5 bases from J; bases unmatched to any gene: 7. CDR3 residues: CASSLTGGEYGYTF. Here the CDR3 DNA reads TGTGCCAGCAGCCTCACAGGGGGGGAGTATGGCTACACCTTC.

In DNA form, the CDR3 reads TGTGCCAGCAGTTCCGGACAGGTGGTTGTTGAGTTCTTC. This sequence encodes CASSSGQVVVEFF. This sequence joins TRBV27 and TRBJ2-1, with 7 bases matching TRBD1. CDR1 is MNHEY, CDR2 SMNVEV, per germline (reference sequence). This CDR3 has 13 amino acids. Trimming at V came to 4 bases and at J to 14 bases, leaving 11 bases not matched to a gene.

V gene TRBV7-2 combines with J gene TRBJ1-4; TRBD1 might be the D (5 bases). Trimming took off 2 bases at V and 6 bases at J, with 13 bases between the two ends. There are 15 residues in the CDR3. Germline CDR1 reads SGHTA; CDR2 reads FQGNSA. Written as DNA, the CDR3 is TGTGCCAGCAGCTTATTGGCAGGGAGGGATGAAAAACTGTTTTTT. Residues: CASSLLAGRDEKLFF.

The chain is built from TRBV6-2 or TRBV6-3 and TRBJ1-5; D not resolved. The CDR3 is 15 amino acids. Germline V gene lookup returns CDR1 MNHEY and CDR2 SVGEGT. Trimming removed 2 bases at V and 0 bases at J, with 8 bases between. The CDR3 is CASSYNRDSNQPQHF. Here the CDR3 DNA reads TGTGCCAGCAGTTACAATAGAGATAGCAATCAGCCCCAGCATTTT.

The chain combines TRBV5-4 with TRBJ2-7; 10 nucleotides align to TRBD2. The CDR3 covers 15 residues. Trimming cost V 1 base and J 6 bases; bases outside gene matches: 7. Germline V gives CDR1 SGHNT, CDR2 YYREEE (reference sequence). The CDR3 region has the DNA TGTGCCAGCAGCTTGAGTCTAGCGGGAGTAGGCGAGCAGTACTTC. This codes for CASSLSLAGVGEQYF.

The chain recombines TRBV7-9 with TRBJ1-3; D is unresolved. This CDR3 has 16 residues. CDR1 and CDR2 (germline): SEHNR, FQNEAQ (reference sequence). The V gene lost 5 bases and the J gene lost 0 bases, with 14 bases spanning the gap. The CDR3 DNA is TGTGCCAGCAGCCCGACGGGTCAGAGCTCTGGAAACACCATATATTTT. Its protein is CASSPTGQSSGNTIYF.

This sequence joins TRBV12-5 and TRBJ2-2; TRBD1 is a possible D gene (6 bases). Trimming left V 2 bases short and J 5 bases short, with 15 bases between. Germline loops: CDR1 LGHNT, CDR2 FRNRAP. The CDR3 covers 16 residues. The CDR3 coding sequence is TGTGCTAGTGGTTTGCCGACGAACAGGGAAACCGGGGAGCTGTTTTTT. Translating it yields CASGLPTNRETGELFF.

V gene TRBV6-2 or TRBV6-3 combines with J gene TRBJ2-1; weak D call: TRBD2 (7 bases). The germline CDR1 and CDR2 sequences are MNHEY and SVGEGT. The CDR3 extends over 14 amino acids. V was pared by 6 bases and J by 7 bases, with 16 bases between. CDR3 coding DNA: TGTGCCAGCAGCATAGTGGGGGGGCGGAATGAGCAGTTCTTC. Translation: CASSIVGGRNEQFF.

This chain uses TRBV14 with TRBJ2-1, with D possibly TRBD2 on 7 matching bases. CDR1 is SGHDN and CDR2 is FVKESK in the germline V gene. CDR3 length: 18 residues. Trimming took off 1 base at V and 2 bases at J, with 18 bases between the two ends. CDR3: CASSQVYGGAGAYNEQFF. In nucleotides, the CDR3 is TGTGCCAGCAGCCAAGTGTATGGGGGGGCAGGGGCCTACAATGAGCAGTTCTTC.

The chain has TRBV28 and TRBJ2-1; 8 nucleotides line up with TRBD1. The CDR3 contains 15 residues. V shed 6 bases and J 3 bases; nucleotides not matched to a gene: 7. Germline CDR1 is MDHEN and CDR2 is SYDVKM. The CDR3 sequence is CASRSDRGHYNEQFF. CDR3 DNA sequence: TGTGCCAGCAGGTCAGACAGGGGCCACTACAATGAGCAGTTCTTC.

CDR3 bases: TGTGCCAGCAGCTCCGGACTAGCGGGAGGTAACTACAATGAGCAGTTCTTC. This codes for CASSSGLAGGNYNEQFF. The J gene is TRBJ2-1, the V gene TRBV7-9, with TRBD2 matching over 14 bases. Germline V lookup: CDR1 SEHNR, CDR2 FQNEAQ (reference sequence). After removal of 4 bases from V and 3 bases from J, the junction contained 5 bases not matched to a gene. This CDR3 has 17 amino acids.

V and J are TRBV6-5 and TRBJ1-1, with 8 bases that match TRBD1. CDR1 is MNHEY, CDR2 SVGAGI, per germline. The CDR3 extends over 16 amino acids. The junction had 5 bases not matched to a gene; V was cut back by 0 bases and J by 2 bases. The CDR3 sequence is CASSYSPDRVNTEAFF. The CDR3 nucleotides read TGTGCCAGCAGTTACTCGCCGGACAGGGTCAACACTGAAGCTTTCTTT.

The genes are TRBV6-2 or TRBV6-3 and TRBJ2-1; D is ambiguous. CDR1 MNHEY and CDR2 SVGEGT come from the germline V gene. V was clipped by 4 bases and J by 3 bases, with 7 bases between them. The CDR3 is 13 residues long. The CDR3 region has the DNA TGTGCCAGCAGTTCCTTTGTCTACAATGAGCAGTTCTTC. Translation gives CASSSFVYNEQFF.

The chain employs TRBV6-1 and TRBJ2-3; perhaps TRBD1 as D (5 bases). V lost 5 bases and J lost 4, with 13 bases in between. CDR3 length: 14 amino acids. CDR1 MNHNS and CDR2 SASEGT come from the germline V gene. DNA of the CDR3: TGTGCCAGCAGTAGAACCAGGGTGTCAGATACGCAGTATTTT. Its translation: CASSRTRVSDTQYF.

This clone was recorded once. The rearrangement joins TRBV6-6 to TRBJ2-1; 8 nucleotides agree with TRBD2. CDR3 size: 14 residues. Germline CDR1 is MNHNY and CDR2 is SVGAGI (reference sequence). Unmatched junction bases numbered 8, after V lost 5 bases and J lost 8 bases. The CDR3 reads CASSRTSWRDEQFF. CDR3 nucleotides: TGTGCCAGCAGTCGGACTAGCTGGAGGGATGAGCAGTTCTTC.

The CDR3 nucleotides are TGTGCCAGCAGCGTACAGGCGGACGAGCAGTACTTC. This translates into CASSVQADEQYF. J is TRBJ2-7 and V is TRBV7-9; maybe TRBD1 (5 bases). V lost 5 bases, J lost 5 bases, and 10 bases lay in between. The CDR3 spans 12 residues. Germline-derived CDR1 and CDR2 are SEHNR and FQNEAQ (reference sequence).

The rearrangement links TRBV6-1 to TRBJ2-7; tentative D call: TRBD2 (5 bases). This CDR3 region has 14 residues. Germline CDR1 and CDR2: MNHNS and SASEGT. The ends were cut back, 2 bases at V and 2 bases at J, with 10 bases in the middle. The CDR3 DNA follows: TGTGCCAGCAGTGAATCGGGGAAGCCCTACGAGCAGTACTTC. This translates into CASSESGKPYEQYF.

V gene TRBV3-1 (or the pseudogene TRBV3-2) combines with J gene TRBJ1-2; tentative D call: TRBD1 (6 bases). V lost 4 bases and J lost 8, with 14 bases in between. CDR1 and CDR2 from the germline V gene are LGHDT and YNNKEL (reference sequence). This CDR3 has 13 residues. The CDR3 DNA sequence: TGTGCCAGCAGCCTACAAGGGGGTGGGGGCTACACCTTC. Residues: CASSLQGGGGYTF.

This CDR3 reads CATSVAGGNTQYF. CDR3 bases: TGTGCCACCAGTGTGGCGGGAGGGAATACGCAGTATTTT. V and J are TRBV24-1 and TRBJ2-3, with 9 bases matching TRBD2. The trim removed 5 bases at V and 7 bases at J, leaving 3 bases unmatched. The CDR3 spans 13 residues. Germline V gene data show CDR1 as KGHDR and CDR2 as SFDVKD.

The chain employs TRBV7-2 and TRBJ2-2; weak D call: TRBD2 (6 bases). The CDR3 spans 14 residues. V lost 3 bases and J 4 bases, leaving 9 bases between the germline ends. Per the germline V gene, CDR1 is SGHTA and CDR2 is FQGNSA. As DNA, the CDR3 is TGTGCCAGCAGCTTTACCGGGGGCACCGGGGAGCTGTTTTTT. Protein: CASSFTGGTGELFF. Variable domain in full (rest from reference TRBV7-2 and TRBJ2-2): GAGVSQSPSNKVTEKGKDVELRCDPISGHTALYWYRQSLGQGLEFLIYFQGNSAPDKSGLPSDRFSAERTGGSVSTLTIQRTQQEDSAVYLCASSFTGGTGELFFGEGSRLTVL.

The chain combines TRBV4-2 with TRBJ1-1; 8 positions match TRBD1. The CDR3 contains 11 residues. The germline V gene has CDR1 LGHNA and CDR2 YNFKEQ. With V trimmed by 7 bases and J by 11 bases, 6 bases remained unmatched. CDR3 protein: CASTQTGAAFF. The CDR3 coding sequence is TGTGCCAGCACCCAGACAGGGGCGGCTTTCTTT.

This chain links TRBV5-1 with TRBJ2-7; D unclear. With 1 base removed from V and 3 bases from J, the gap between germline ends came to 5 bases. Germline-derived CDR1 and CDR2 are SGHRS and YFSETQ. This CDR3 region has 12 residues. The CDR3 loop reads CASSLYGYEQYF. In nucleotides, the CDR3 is TGCGCCAGCAGCTTGTACGGCTACGAGCAGTACTTC.

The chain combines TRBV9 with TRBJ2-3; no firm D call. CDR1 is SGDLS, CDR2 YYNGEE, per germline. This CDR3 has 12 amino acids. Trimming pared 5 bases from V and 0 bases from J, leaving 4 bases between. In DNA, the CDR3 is TGTGCCAGCAGTCTCAGCACAGATACGCAGTATTTT. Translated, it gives CASSLSTDTQYF.

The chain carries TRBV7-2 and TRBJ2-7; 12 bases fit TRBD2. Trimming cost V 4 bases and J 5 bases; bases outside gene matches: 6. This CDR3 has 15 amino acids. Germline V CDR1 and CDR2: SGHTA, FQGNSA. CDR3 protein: CASSSSGLAGHEQYF. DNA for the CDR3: TGTGCCAGCAGCTCCTCCGGACTAGCGGGACACGAGCAGTACTTC. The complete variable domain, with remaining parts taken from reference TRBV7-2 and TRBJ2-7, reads GAGVSQSPSNKVTEKGKDVELRCDPISGHTALYWYRQSLGQGLEFLIYFQGNSAPDKSGLPSDRFSAERTGGSVSTLTIQRTQQEDSAVYLCASSSSGLAGHEQYFGPGTRLTVT.

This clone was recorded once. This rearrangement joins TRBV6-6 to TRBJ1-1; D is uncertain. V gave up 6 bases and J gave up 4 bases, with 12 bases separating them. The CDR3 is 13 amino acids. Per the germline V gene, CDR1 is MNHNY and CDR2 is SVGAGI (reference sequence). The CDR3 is CASSYDKSTEAFF. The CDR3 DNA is TGTGCCAGCAGCTACGACAAGAGCACTGAAGCTTTCTTT.